This T cell receptor (beta chain) was identified during a study of blood T cells in healthy people across ages. Study-level findings and limits: While age rose, TCR beta diversity per million T cells dropped in a roughly linear way. The CMV status of each donor remained undetermined, and this could have confounded shifts in expanded clonotypes. Long-lived donors had more naive CD4+ cells and higher diversity than aged donors.

With regard to this clonotype: Its target is unknown.

Together with a sample-barcoded 5' primer, a J-beta primer mix was included in a second PCR lasting about 7 to 12 cycles. Each CDR3 protein is one row after TCRdb ran MiXCR on the 5' RACE reads. Among more than 650,000 distinct CDR3 sequences listed, around a fifth were seen once. Germline V gives CDR1 DFQATT, CDR2 SNEGSKA (reference sequence). The ends were cut back, 6 bases at V and 2 bases at J, with 17 bases in the middle. This CDR3 spans 14 amino acids. The sample consisted of blood. The chain joins TRBV20-1 to TRBJ2-7; the D gene is possibly TRBD1 (6 bases). The clonotype was recovered from a man between 65 and 85 years old in good health. CDR3 DNA sequence: TGCAGTGCGGGTCGGATGGGGGCGACCTACGAGCAGTACTTC. Translated: CSAGRMGATYEQYF.